The next 23 T cell receptor beta chains were all read from a single sample in a study of vaccination effects on CD4 cells after COVID-19. These TCRs are of unknown antigen specificity. Some clones are missing from TCRdb's copy, which holds only in-frame ones; the method was immunoSEQ multiplex PCR. The sample contains some 77,000 clones, roughly 72% of which appear only once. Under the ViraFEST assay, PBMC were stimulated with viral peptide pools so that antigen-specific CD4+ T cells expanded. Sequencing was performed afterwards. CD4+ T cell isolation took place after less than 13 days of culture. Prior SARS-CoV-2 infection was absent in the vaccine recipients, as shown by negative nucleocapsid antibodies. The sample in question was CD4+ T cells from PBMCs cultured with HCoV-OC43 spike peptides, obtained before COVID-19 vaccination. Subset: HCoV-OC43 spike overlapping peptide pool stimulation. These receptors originate from a human donor who received a COVID-19 vaccine.

The rearrangement uses TRBV5-6 and TRBJ2-4; D remains unclear. Germline assignment: CDR1 SGHDT and CDR2 YYEEEE. Between the trimmed V and J ends, which lost 0 bases and 8 bases, there was a span of 6 bases. The length of the CDR3 is 12 residues. The CDR3 DNA reads TGTGCCAGCAGCTTGGATAGGGACATTCAGTACTTC. It yields the protein CASSLDRDIQYF.

The chain employs TRBV2 and TRBJ2-1; D might be TRBD1 or TRBD2, each matching 6 bases. Trimming removed 7 bases from V and 1 base from J, with 14 bases in between. CDR1 is SNHLY and CDR2 is FYNNEI in the germline V gene. The CDR3 sequence is 15 residues long. The DNA of the CDR3 is TGTGCCAGCACCCAAGGGGGGCCATCCTACAATGAGCAGTTCTTC. Encoded protein: CASTQGGPSYNEQFF.

This clone showed up just a few times. Other DNA sequences in this specimen translate into the identical CDR3. This chain links TRBV20-1 with TRBJ1-1; no firm D call. Trimming shortened V by 5 bases and J by 1 base, and 5 bases separated the two germline ends. Germline values: CDR1 DFQATT, CDR2 SNEGSKA (reference sequence). CDR3 length: 11 amino acids. The CDR3 bases are TGCAGTGCTCAAAGGAACACTGAAGCTTTCTTT. The encoded protein is CSAQRNTEAFF.

The chain carries TRBV10-1 and TRBJ2-1; 9 bases map to TRBD1. The CDR3 contains 13 residues. Per the germline V gene, CDR1 is WNHNN and CDR2 is SYGVQD (reference sequence). V shed 9 bases and J 7 bases; nucleotides not matched to a gene: 7. The CDR3 spells CARPGQGLNEQFF. In nucleotides, the CDR3 is TGCGCCAGACCGGGACAGGGTCTTAATGAGCAGTTCTTC.

The chain is built from TRBV29-1 and TRBJ2-1; 8 positions agree with TRBD1. Germline CDR1 SQVTM, CDR2 ANQGSEA. V shed 7 bases, J shed 7 bases, and the junction held 12 bases outside the gene matches. The CDR3 has 14 amino acids. CDR3 sequence (DNA): TGCAGCGGGGCCGGACAGGGCTCGGGTAATGAGCAGTTCTTC. Its translation is CSGAGQGSGNEQFF.

The rearrangement links TRBV5-1 to TRBJ2-6; perhaps TRBD2 as D (6 bases). Germline V gene data show CDR1 as SGHRS and CDR2 as YFSETQ. The CDR3 extends over 15 amino acids. The V end lost 0 bases, the J end lost 3 bases, and 7 bases lay between the germline ends. The CDR3 DNA follows: TGCGCCAGCAGCTTGGGCGGGGTTGGGGCCAACGTCCTGACTTTC. It codes for CASSLGGVGANVLTF. Complete variable domain (other parts from reference TRBV5-1 and TRBJ2-6): KAGVTQTPRYLIKTRGQQVTLSCSPISGHRSVSWYQQTPGQGLQFLFEYFSETQRNKGNFPGRFSGRQFSNSRSEMNVSTLELGDSALYLCASSLGGVGANVLTFGAGSRLTVL.

This clone was seen only once. This chain connects TRBV2 to TRBJ2-5; 8 bases are a match to TRBD2. V was clipped by 6 bases and J by 1 base; unmatched bases: 10. Germline V lookup: CDR1 SNHLY, CDR2 FYNNEI. This CDR3 is 16 amino acids long. The DNA of the CDR3 is TGTGCCAGCAGCCTCCTGAGCGGGGGACTCCAAGAGACCCAGTACTTC. Encoded protein: CASSLLSGGLQETQYF.

Only a few counts were recorded for this clone. The chain carries TRBV7-9 and TRBJ2-5; no reliable D call. The V end was cut by 0 bases, the J end by 2 bases, with 7 bases between. Germline V gene sequence: CDR1 SEHNR, CDR2 FQNEAQ (reference sequence). This CDR3 contains 14 residues. CDR3 sequence (DNA): TGTGCCAGCAGCTTAGCGCAGACTCAAGAGACCCAGTACTTC. Protein: CASSLAQTQETQYF.

This clone was observed once. The genes are TRBV4-1 and TRBJ2-3; 8 bases agree with TRBD1. Germline lookup yields CDR1 MGHRA and CDR2 YSYEKL. Unmatched junction bases numbered 11, after V lost 2 bases and J lost 4 bases. The CDR3 covers 17 residues. This CDR3 reads CASSQQGSGGLADTQYF. The CDR3, as DNA: TGCGCCAGCAGCCAACAAGGATCAGGGGGCCTGGCAGATACGCAGTATTTT.

This chain connects TRBV28 to TRBJ1-4, with 11 bases matching TRBD1. Trimming took 5 bases from V and 7 from J; bases not matched to a gene: 9. This CDR3 contains 16 residues. Germline V gene lookup returns CDR1 MDHEN and CDR2 SYDVKM. The CDR3 sequence is CASSPLGTGGGEKLFF. CDR3 in DNA: TGTGCCAGCAGTCCCCTCGGGACAGGGGGTGGTGAAAAACTGTTTTTT.

The CDR3 DNA reads as TGTGCCAGCACCGCCCCGGCGGGACACCCCTGCGCCCAGTACTTC. This translates into CASTAPAGHPCAQYF. The chain combines TRBV11-2 with TRBJ2-5; either TRBD1 or TRBD2 may fit D (6 bases each). There are 15 residues in the CDR3. The V end was cut by 7 bases, the J end by 9 bases, with 24 bases between. Germline CDR1 is SGHAT and CDR2 is FQNNGV.

The rearrangement uses TRBV11-2 and TRBJ2-7; the D gene is possibly TRBD2 (6 bases). Germline V gene data show CDR1 as SGHAT and CDR2 as FQNNGV. V dropped 6 bases and J dropped 0 bases, with 18 bases sitting between them. CDR3 length: 16 amino acids. The CDR3 spells CASSRRRRGDSYEQYV. CDR3 sequence (DNA): TGTGCCAGCAGTCGCCGGAGGAGGGGAGACTCCTACGAGCAGTACGTC.

This sequence joins TRBV9 and TRBJ2-5; 9 bases agree with TRBD1. CDR3 length equals 15 residues. V lost 4 bases to trimming and J lost 5 bases; unmatched junction nucleotides: 9. CDR1 is SGDLS, CDR2 YYNGEE, per germline. In DNA, the CDR3 is TGTGCCAGCAGCACGACGACAGGGGGAGTGGAGACCCAGTACTTC. Protein product: CASSTTTGGVETQYF.

The chain employs TRBV21-1 and TRBJ2-7; TRBD1 is taken as the D call from the table, unchecked against the DNA. TRBV21-1 is shown as a pseudogene. CDR3 length: 15 amino acids. CDR3 nucleotides: TGTGCCAGCAGCAAGTCAGTGGTGGTGAACTACGAGCAGTACGTC. It is translated as CASSKSVVVNYEQYV.

This clone has more than one count but fewer than ten. The chain joins TRBV5-4 to TRBJ2-7, with 7 bases that match TRBD1. Germline loops: CDR1 SGHNT, CDR2 YYREEE (reference sequence). V shed 1 base and J 12 bases; nucleotides not matched to a gene: 16. This CDR3 is 15 amino acids long. The CDR3 loop reads CASSLTRSKGALRYV. As DNA, the CDR3 is TGTGCCAGCAGCTTGACGAGGAGTAAGGGGGCTCTTAGGTACGTC.

V and J are TRBV11-2 and TRBJ2-7; D gene uncertain. The germline V and J ends were trimmed by 3 bases and 2 bases, with 8 bases remaining between them. CDR1 and CDR2 from the germline V gene are SGHAT and FQNNGV. This CDR3 is built from 13 residues. CDR3 in DNA: TGTGCCAGCAGCTTGGGCCCGGCCTACGAGCAGTACGTC. It translates to CASSLGPAYEQYV.

The chain recombines TRBV2 with TRBJ2-2, with unresolved D. V dropped 1 base and J dropped 8 bases, with 8 bases sitting between them. This CDR3 region has 13 residues. Germline lookup yields CDR1 SNHLY and CDR2 FYNNEI. The CDR3 loop is CASSEVPVGELFF. The CDR3 region has the DNA TGTGCCAGCAGTGAAGTCCCCGTAGGGGAGCTGTTTTTT. The full variable domain, with the rest looked up from reference TRBV2 and TRBJ2-2, is EPEVTQTPSHQVTQMGQEVILRCVPISNHLYFYWYRQILGQKVEFLVSFYNNEISEKSEIFDDQFSVERPDGSNFTLKIRSTKLEDSAMYFCASSEVPVGELFFGEGSRLTVL.

The V and J genes are TRBV4-3 and TRBJ2-5, with TRBD2 identical over 10 bases. This CDR3 is 16 amino acids long. V shed 1 base and J 5 bases; nucleotides not matched to a gene: 7. Germline CDR1 is LGHNA and CDR2 is YSLEER. CDR3 coding DNA: TGCGCCAGCAGCCAAGTCGGAGCGGGGGGGAGGGAGACCCAGTACTTC. Its translation is CASSQVGAGGRETQYF.

This chain joins TRBV6-1 and TRBJ2-7; D uncertain. V dropped 0 bases and J dropped 2 bases, with 11 bases sitting between them. The germline CDR1 and CDR2 sequences are MNHNS and SASEGT. This CDR3 comprises 15 residues. The CDR3 DNA follows: TGTGCCAGCAGTGAAGCGCCCAGGTCAACCTACGAGCAGTACGTC. This gives the protein CASSEAPRSTYEQYV.

V gene TRBV27 combines with J gene TRBJ1-5; unclear D gene. From germline, CDR1 is MNHEY and CDR2 SMNVEV (reference sequence). The V end lost 3 bases, the J end lost 7 bases, and 10 bases lay between the germline ends. The CDR3 is 13 residues long. The CDR3 reads CASSFGVRQPQHF. DNA of the CDR3: TGTGCCAGCAGTTTTGGCGTCAGGCAGCCCCAGCATTTT.

V gene TRBV3-1 (or the pseudogene TRBV3-2) combines with J gene TRBJ2-1, with TRBD1 matching over 10 bases. Germline V gives CDR1 LGHDT, CDR2 YNNKEL (reference sequence). The CDR3 extends over 16 amino acids. V shed 4 bases, J shed 2 bases, and the junction held 5 bases outside the gene matches. The chain's CDR3 is CASSPGQGLTYNEQFF. CDR3 sequence (DNA): TGTGCCAGCAGCCCGGGACAGGGGTTGACCTACAATGAGCAGTTCTTC.

This chain uses TRBV28 with TRBJ1-2, with TRBD1 as a possible D gene (5 bases). Per germline, CDR1 MDHEN and CDR2 SYDVKM. Trimming removed 6 bases from V and 3 bases from J, with 14 bases in between. There are 14 residues in the CDR3. CDR3 nucleotides: TGTGCCAGCAGACGCTACGGGGGTGACTATGGCTACACCTTC. It specifies CASRRYGGDYGYTF.

This clone was seen once. This chain joins TRBV7-7 and TRBJ2-5; a possible D gene is TRBD1 (6 bases). The CDR3 is made up of 14 amino acids. The V gene's germline CDR1 is SSHAT and CDR2 FNYEAQ (reference sequence). V lost 5 bases and J lost 5, with 15 bases in between. CDR3 DNA sequence: TGTGCCAGCAGCCCAACAGGGCCTTTGGAGACCCAGTACTTC. Encoded protein: CASSPTGPLETQYF.